The T cell receptor beta chain described here comes from a study of T cell responses to AZD1222 COVID-19 vaccine (dated by TCRdb to the early 2020s). With respect to the entire study: TCR sequencing covered approximately 230 trial participants: around 210 given two doses of AZD1222 and around 25 given two doses of MenACWY control vaccine. Trial participants were enrolled by age into subgroups of 18-55, 56-69 and 70-plus years, and approximately 150, 30 and 60 TCR-sequenced participants, respectively, were included in these subgroups. Broad study findings and their caveats: Most participants were white British and females outnumbered males, and the authors suggested that clonal diversity may have been underestimated. In the small 56-69-year group, the increase in depth fell short of significance, most likely because of low power. Conclusions about previously exposed vaccinees are limited because only six or seven AZD1222 recipients were SARS-CoV-2 seropositive at baseline. No day 14 peak-response samples were available, so repertoires were characterized only after the peak T cell response. Vaccine-associated CD4 TCRs spanned the whole spike protein, with dominant responses in regions 160-218 and 743-854. A significant rise in spike-specific TCR breadth and depth was observed after two AZD1222 doses relative to day 0 and relative to MenACWY recipients. Reportedly, almost half of the unique spike-specific TCRs recognized epitopes lying outside the regions that are mutated in the B.1.351 and B.1.1.7 variants.

For this clone: This receptor's antigen is unknown. Qualities for individual bases were not recorded, and no much larger clone is one base off.

Its CDR3 holds 15 amino acids, cysteine through phenylalanine. Only the CDR3 region is kept as DNA, spanning 45 bases read in frame from base 1. V lost 2 bases and J lost 4 bases, and the count of bases not matched to a germline gene is 3. Sequences SGHRS (CDR1) and YFSETQ (CDR2) are obtained from the germline V gene. The CDR3 regions of human TCRbeta chains were analyzed by immunosequencing. In the authors' own workflow: TCRs in the repertoires were matched against a reference library of SARS-CoV-2-specific TCRs that had been generated with the MIRA antigen-specificity platform. Breadth meant the fraction of unique TCRs that were SARS-CoV-2-associated, whereas depth meant the fraction of total T cells that were SARS-CoV-2-associated. Using the MIRA data, every spike-specific TCR was mapped to the spike region that the TCR reacted to and assigned to either a CD4 or a CD8 class. Log10-transformed breadth and depth values were compared by one-way ANOVA with Sidak's multiple comparisons tests. TCRdb retrieved this table from immuneACCESS and kept in-frame rearrangements only. Not all clones are present; in checked studies, unresolved V genes account for under half, and no reason is known for the remainder. Clone size and the V and J calls come from that table; the DNA yielded D and trimming. This sample lists 100,000 to 140,000 clones; about 93% were detected once. The ten largest clones take up 6.2% of the sample.

In the paper's terms, the time point label means: about 28 days (+/-7) after the second vaccine dose. AZD1222 recipients whose second dose came at about 4 weeks and those whose second dose came at about 12 weeks were combined into one group, since spike-specific TCR depth and breadth did not differ between the two schedules. Vaccinee samples were obtained from the UK trials COV001 and COV002, which included a single-blind randomized controlled phase 2/3 trial of AZD1222 (ChAdOx1 nCoV-19) in healthy adults. Trial participant PBMC samples were collected at day 0 and day 28 after the second dose for TCRbeta chain sequencing.

The chain is encoded by TRBV5-1 joined to TRBJ2-7; TRBD2 lines up with 13 middle nucleotides. This receptor was taken from an adult who received the AZD1222 COVID-19 vaccine. The input for sequencing was peripheral blood, taken 28 days after the second AZD1222 dose. The CDR3 in this case is CASSFGLAGVYEQYF. The sequence in DNA is TGCGCCAGCAGCTTCGGACTAGCGGGGGTATACGAGCAGTACTTC.